This T cell receptor beta chain was observed in a study of cytomegalovirus exposure and HLA in healthy donors. General observations from the study: The CMV antigen specificity of a few CMV-associated chains was confirmed through in vitro analysis.

V was shortened by 2 bases and J by 2 bases, with 12 bases between the two germline ends. CDR3 length equals 16 residues. Germline V lookup: CDR1 MNHEY, CDR2 SVGAGI. Assay used: immunoSEQ multiplex PCR; TCRdb lists only in-frame clones, some missing. The sample holds about 250,000 clones; roughly 90% are singletons and the top ten take 12%. Notes on this clone: Its antigen is still unknown.

The donors were members of the validation cohort comprising about 130 subjects, separate from the roughly 700-subject first cohort. The sequencing input was PBMCs. The chain joins TRBV6-5 to TRBJ2-2; D is possibly TRBD1 (6 bases). This TCR derives from a man aged 18-30 years in good health and CMV-seropositive. The CDR3 loop reads CASSYQTTGNTGELFF. In DNA form, the CDR3 reads TGTGCCAGCAGTTACCAAACGACAGGAAACACCGGGGAGCTGTTTTTT.